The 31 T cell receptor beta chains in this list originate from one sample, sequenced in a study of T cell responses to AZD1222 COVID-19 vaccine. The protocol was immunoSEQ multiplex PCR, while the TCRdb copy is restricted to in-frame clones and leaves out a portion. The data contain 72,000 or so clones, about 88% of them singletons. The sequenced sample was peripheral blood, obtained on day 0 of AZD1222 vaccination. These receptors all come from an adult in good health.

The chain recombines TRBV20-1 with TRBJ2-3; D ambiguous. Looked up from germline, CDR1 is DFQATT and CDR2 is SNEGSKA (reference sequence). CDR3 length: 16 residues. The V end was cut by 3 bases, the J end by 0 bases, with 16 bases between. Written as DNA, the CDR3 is TGCAGTGCTAGTACCCGGCCCAGAGGTAGCACAGATACGCAGTATTTT. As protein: CSASTRPRGSTDTQYF.

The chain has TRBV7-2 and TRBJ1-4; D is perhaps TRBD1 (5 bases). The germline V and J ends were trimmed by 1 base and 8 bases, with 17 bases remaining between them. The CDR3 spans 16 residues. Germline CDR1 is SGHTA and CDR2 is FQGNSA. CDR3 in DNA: TGTGCCAGCAGCTTAGTTTCCGGGACCCAAAGGGAAAAACTGTTTTTT. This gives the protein CASSLVSGTQREKLFF.

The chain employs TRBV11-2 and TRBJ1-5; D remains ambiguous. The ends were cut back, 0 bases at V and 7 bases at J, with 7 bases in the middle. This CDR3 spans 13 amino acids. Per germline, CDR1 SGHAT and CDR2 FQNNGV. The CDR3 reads CASSLEARQPQHF. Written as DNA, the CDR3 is TGTGCCAGCAGCTTAGAAGCGAGGCAGCCCCAGCATTTT.

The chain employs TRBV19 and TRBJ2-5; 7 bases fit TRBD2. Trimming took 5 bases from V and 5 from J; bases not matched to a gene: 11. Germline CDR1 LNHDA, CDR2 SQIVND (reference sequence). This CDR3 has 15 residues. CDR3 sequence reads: CASSPSSIGGETQYF. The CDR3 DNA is TGTGCCAGTAGTCCATCTAGCATCGGGGGGGAGACCCAGTACTTC.

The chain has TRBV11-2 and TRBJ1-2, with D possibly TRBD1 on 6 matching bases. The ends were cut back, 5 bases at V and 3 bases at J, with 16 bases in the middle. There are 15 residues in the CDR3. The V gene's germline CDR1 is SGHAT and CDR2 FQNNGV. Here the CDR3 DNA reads TGTGCCAGCAGCCCAAGCTCATGGACAGACTATGGCTACACCTTC. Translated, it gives CASSPSSWTDYGYTF.

Here the CDR3 reads CASSVETGEQYF. CDR3 DNA: TGTGCCAGCAGCGTCGAGACAGGGGAGCAGTACTTC. The chain uses TRBV28 and TRBJ2-7; TRBD1 aligns across 7 bases. Germline V gene lookup returns CDR1 MDHEN and CDR2 SYDVKM. Trimming took 6 bases from V and 7 from J; bases not matched to a gene: 6. This CDR3 region has 12 residues.

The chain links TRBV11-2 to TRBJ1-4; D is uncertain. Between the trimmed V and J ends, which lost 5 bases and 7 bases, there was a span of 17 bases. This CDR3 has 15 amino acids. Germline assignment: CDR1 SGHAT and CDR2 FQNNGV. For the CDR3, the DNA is TGTGCCAGCAGCCGCTCGGGAGGGTTGGGTGAAAAACTGTTTTTT. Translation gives CASSRSGGLGEKLFF.

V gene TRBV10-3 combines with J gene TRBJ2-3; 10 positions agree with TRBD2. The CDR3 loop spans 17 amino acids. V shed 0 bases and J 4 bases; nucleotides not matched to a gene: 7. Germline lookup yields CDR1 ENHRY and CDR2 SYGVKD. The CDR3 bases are TGTGCCATCAGTGAGTCGGTAGCGGGAGGTGGTGCAGATACGCAGTATTTT. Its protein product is CAISESVAGGGADTQYF.

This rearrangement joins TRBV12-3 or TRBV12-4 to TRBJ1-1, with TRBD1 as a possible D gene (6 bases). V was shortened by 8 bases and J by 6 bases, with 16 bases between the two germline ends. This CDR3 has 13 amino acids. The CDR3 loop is CASVVTWTAEAFF. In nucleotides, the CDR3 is TGTGCCAGCGTAGTTACTTGGACAGCTGAAGCTTTCTTT.

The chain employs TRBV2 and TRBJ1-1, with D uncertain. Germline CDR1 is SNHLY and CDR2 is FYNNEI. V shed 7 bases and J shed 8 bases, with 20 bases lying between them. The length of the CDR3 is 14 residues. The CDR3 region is CASTREGSIHEAFF. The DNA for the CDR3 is TGTGCCAGCACCCGGGAGGGCAGTATCCACGAAGCTTTCTTT.

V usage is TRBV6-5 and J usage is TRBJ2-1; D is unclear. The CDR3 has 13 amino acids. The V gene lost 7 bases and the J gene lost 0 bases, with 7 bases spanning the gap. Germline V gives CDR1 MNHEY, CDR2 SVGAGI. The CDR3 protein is CASTRVSYNEQFF. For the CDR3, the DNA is TGTGCCAGCACTAGGGTCTCCTACAATGAGCAGTTCTTC.

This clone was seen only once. DNA of the CDR3: TGTGCCAGCAGTGGGACATTGGTTGGTCCCACCTTC. This sequence encodes CASSGTLVGPTF. This chain uses TRBV12-3 or TRBV12-4 with TRBJ1-2; a possible D gene is TRBD1 (6 bases). V lost 5 bases and J 13 bases, leaving 17 bases between the germline ends. The CDR3 sequence is 12 residues long.

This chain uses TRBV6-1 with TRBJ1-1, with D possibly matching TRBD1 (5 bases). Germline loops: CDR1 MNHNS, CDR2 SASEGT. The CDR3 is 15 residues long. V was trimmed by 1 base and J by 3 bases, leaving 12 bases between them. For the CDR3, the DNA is TGTGCCAGCAGTGAAGGGGTCCCCAGGGACACTGAAGCTTTCTTT. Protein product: CASSEGVPRDTEAFF.

Written as DNA, the CDR3 is TGTGCCAGCAGTCCCCGGGGGGCTATCCTCAATGAGCAGTTCTTC. Translated: CASSPRGAILNEQFF. The chain joins TRBV13 to TRBJ2-1; D is possibly TRBD2 (7 bases). This CDR3 is built from 15 residues. Germline CDR1 reads PRHDT; CDR2 reads FYEKMQ (reference sequence). The V end was cut by 6 bases, the J end by 6 bases, with 18 bases between.

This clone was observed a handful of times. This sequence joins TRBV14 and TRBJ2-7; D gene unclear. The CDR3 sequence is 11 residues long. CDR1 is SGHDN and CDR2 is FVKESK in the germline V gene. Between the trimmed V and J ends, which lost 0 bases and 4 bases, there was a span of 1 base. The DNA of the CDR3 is TGTGCCAGCAGCCAAGATTACGAGCAGTACTTC. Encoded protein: CASSQDYEQYF.

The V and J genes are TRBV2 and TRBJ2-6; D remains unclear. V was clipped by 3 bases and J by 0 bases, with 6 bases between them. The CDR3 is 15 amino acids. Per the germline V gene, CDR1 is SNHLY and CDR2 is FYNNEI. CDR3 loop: CASSEPASGANVLTF. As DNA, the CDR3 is TGTGCCAGCAGTGAGCCTGCCTCTGGGGCCAACGTCCTGACTTTC.

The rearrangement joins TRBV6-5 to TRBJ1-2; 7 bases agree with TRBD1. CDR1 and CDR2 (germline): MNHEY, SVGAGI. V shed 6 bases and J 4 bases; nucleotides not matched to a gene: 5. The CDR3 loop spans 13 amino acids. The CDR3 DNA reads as TGTGCCAGCAGCGAGGACAGGAGCTATGGCTACACCTTC. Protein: CASSEDRSYGYTF.

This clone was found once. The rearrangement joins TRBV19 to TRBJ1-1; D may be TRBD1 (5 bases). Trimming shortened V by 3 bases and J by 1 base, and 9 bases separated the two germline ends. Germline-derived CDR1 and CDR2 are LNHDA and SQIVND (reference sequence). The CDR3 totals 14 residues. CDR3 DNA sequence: TGTGCCAGTAGTATTATGCAGGGGAACACTGAAGCTTTCTTT. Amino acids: CASSIMQGNTEAFF. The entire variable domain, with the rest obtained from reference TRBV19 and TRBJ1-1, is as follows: DGGITQSPKYLFRKEGQNVTLSCEQNLNHDAMYWYRQDPGQGLRLIYYSQIVNDFQKGDIAEGYSVSREKKESFPLTVTSAQKNPTAFYLCASSIMQGNTEAFFGQGTRLTVV.

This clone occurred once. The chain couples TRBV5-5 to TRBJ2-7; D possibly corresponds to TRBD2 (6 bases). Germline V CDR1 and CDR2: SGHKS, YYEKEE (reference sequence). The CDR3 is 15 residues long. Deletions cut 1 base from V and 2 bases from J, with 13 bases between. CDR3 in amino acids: CASSLRASDPYEQYF. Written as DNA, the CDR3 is TGTGCCAGCAGCTTGAGGGCTAGCGATCCCTACGAGCAGTACTTC.

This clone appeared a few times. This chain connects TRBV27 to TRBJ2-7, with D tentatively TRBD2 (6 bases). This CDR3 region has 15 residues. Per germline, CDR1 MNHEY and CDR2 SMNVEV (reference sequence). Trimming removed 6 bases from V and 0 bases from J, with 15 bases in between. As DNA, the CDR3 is TGTGCCAGCAGAACCCGGGACTGGAGCTCCTACGAGCAGTACTTC. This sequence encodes CASRTRDWSSYEQYF.

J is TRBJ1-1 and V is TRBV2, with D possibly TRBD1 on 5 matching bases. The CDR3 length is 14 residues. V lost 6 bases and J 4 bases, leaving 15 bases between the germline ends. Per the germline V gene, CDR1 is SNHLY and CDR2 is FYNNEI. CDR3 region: CASRSTRGFTEAFF. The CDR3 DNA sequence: TGTGCCAGCAGATCTACACGGGGGTTCACTGAAGCTTTCTTT.

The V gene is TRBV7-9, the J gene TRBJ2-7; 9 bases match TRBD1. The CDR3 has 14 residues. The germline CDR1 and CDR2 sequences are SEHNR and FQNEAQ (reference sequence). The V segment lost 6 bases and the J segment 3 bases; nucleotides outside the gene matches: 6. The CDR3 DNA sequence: TGTGCCAGCAGTAAAAGACAGGGGGACTACGAGCAGTACTTC. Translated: CASSKRQGDYEQYF.

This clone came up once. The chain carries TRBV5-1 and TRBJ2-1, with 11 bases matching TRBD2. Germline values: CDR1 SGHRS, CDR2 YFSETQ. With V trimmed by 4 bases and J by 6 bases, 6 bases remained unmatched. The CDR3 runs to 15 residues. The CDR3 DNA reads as TGCGCCAGCAGCCAGGTAGCGGGAGGGTTCAATGAGCAGTTCTTC. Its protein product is CASSQVAGGFNEQFF.

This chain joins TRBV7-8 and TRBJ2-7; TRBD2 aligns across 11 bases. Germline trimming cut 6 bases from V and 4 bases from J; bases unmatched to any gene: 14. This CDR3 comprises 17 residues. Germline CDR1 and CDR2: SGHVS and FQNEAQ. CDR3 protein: CASSRIRSGGAQYEQYF. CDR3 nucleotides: TGTGCCAGCAGTCGAATTCGTAGCGGGGGGGCCCAATACGAGCAGTACTTC.

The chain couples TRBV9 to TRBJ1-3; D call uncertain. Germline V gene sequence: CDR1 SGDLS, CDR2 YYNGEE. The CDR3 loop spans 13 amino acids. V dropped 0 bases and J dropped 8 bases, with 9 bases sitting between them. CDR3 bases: TGTGCCAGCAGCGTAGCCCCCGGGGACACCATATATTTT. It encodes CASSVAPGDTIYF.

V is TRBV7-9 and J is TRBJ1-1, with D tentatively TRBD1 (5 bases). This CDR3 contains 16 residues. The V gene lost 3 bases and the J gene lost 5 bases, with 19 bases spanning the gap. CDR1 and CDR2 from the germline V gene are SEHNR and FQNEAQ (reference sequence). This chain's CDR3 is CASSFSGYSEGTEAFF. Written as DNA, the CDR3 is TGTGCCAGCAGCTTTAGTGGGTACTCAGAGGGGACTGAAGCTTTCTTT.

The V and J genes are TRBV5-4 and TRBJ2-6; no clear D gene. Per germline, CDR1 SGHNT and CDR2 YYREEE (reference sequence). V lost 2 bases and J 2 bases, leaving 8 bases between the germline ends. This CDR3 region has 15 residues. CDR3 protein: CASSFGGTGANVLTF. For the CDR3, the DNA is TGTGCCAGCAGCTTTGGTGGAACTGGGGCCAACGTCCTGACTTTC. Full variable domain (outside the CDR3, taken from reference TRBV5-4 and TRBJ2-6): ETGVTQSPTHLIKTRGQQVTLRCSSQSGHNTVSWYQQALGQGPQFIFQYYREEENGRGNFPPRFSGLQFPNYSSELNVNALELDDSALYLCASSFGGTGANVLTFGAGSRLTVL.

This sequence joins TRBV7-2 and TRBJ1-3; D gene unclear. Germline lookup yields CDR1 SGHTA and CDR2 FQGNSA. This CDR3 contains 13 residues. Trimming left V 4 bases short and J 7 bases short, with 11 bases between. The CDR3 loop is CASSSDPGNTIYF. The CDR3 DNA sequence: TGTGCCAGCAGCTCGGACCCGGGGAACACCATATATTTT.

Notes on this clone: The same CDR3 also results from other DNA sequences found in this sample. CDR3 coding DNA: TGTGCCAGCAGCCAGGTAGACAGCTACACTGAAGCTTTCTTT. Translation gives CASSQVDSYTEAFF. The rearrangement links TRBV3-1 (or the pseudogene TRBV3-2) to TRBJ1-1; D is possibly TRBD1 (5 bases). Germline V gene lookup returns CDR1 LGHDT and CDR2 YNNKEL (reference sequence). CDR3 length: 14 residues. V was pared by 3 bases and J by 3 bases, with 11 bases between.

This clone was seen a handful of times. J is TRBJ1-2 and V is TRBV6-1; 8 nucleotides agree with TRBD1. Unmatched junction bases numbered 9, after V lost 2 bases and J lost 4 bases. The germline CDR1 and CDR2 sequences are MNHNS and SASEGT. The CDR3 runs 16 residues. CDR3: CASSEIDGQGFYGYTF. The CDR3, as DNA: TGTGCCAGCAGTGAAATCGACGGACAGGGCTTCTATGGCTACACCTTC.

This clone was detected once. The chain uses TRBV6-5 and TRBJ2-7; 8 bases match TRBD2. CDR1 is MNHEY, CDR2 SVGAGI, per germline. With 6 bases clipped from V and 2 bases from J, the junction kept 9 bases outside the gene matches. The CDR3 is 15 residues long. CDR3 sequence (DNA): TGTGCCAGCAGAGACACGGGAGGGGAGGCCTACGAGCAGTACTTC. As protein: CASRDTGGEAYEQYF.